Presented here are 13 T cell receptor beta chains from one specimen sequenced in a study of post-analysis software for immune sequencing data. Libraries were made from TCR beta cDNA, and they carried unique molecular identifiers. TCRdb analysed the PCR reads with MiXCR anew, one entry per CDR3 protein. The table has approximately 770,000 distinct CDR3 sequences, about 45% seen once. Study results and caveats: With TRBV5-6, TRBV5-1 and TRBV20-1 included, about five TRBV segments were more frequent in patients than in controls.

These TCRs' antigens remain unknown. The material sequenced was blood. Source of these receptors: a girl aged 5 to 17 with multiple sclerosis.

This chain connects TRBV20-1 to TRBJ2-7; 9 bases map to TRBD1. The CDR3 is 13 residues long. V lost 3 bases to trimming and J lost 5 bases; unmatched junction nucleotides: 5. Germline loops: CDR1 DFQATT, CDR2 SNEGSKA (reference sequence). CDR3 DNA sequence: TGCAGTGCTAGTCGGGACAGGGCCGACGAGCAGTACTTC. It codes for CSASRDRADEQYF.

The V gene is TRBV15, the J gene TRBJ2-7; the D is unclear. Germline V gives CDR1 LNHNV, CDR2 YYDKDF (reference sequence). V lost 0 bases to trimming and J lost 2 bases, with 8 bases between them. CDR3 length: 14 residues. The CDR3, as DNA: TGTGCCACCAGCAGAGATCACGTAGCCTACGAGCAGTACTTC. It is translated as CATSRDHVAYEQYF.

This chain connects TRBV5-1 to TRBJ2-5; 8 nucleotides align to TRBD1. CDR1 and CDR2 from the germline V gene are SGHRS and YFSETQ. Trimming at V came to 4 bases and at J to 4 bases, leaving 6 bases not matched to a gene. There are 14 residues in the CDR3. The chain's CDR3 is CASSPRGRGETQYF. CDR3 in DNA: TGCGCCAGCAGCCCCAGGGGGCGCGGAGAGACCCAGTACTTC. Drawing the rest from reference TRBV5-1 and TRBJ2-5, the complete variable domain is KAGVTQTPRYLIKTRGQQVTLSCSPISGHRSVSWYQQTPGQGLQFLFEYFSETQRNKGNFPGRFSGRQFSNSRSEMNVSTLELGDSALYLCASSPRGRGETQYFGPGTRLLVL.

This clonotype was detected a few times. The rearrangement uses TRBV10-3 and TRBJ1-5; 7 bases are shared with TRBD1. CDR3 length equals 15 residues. J gave up 1 base and V 3 bases, and 3 bases lay outside the gene matches. Germline lookup yields CDR1 ENHRY and CDR2 SYGVKD. The CDR3 nucleotides read TGTGCCATCAGTGAAGTCAGGGGGAGCAATCAGCCCCAGCATTTT. Protein product: CAISEVRGSNQPQHF.

This clonotype was recorded many times. The chain employs TRBV20-1 and TRBJ2-1, with TRBD2 matching over 10 bases. The CDR3 sequence is 15 residues long. V was clipped by 0 bases and J by 8 bases; unmatched bases: 7. Germline CDR1 is DFQATT and CDR2 is SNEGSKA (reference sequence). DNA of the CDR3: TGCAGTGCTAGAGAGCTATTTAGCGGGAGGCATGAGCAGTTCTTC. Protein sequence: CSARELFSGRHEQFF.

The V call is TRBV20-1, the J call TRBJ2-4; 7 bases line up with TRBD2. The CDR3 runs to 14 residues. Germline values: CDR1 DFQATT, CDR2 SNEGSKA (reference sequence). V lost 5 bases and J lost 4; bases outside the gene matches: 8. The CDR3 bases are TGCAGTGCTGCGGGACTACCTACAAAAAACATTCAGTACTTC. Translated, it gives CSAAGLPTKNIQYF.

The chain couples TRBV9 to TRBJ1-1, with D perhaps TRBD1 (5 bases). CDR3 length equals 14 residues. The V end was cut by 3 bases, the J end by 0 bases, with 9 bases between. CDR1 SGDLS and CDR2 YYNGEE come from the germline V gene. The CDR3 DNA sequence: TGTGCCAGCAGCGCAGGGAACGTGAACACTGAAGCTTTCTTT. This translates into CASSAGNVNTEAFF.

The V gene is TRBV4-1, the J gene TRBJ2-1, with 12 bases fitting TRBD2. The CDR3 is 12 residues long. Trimming took 10 bases from V and 6 from J; bases not matched to a gene: 1. The germline V gene has CDR1 MGHRA and CDR2 YSYEKL. The CDR3 DNA is TGCGCCACGACTAGCGGGAGCAATGAGCAGTTCTTC. Translating it yields CATTSGSNEQFF.

This CDR3 reads CSARAHLGGTRGYNEQFF. The DNA of the CDR3 is TGCAGTGCTAGAGCCCACCTAGGGGGGACTAGAGGTTACAATGAGCAGTTCTTC. The genes are TRBV20-1 and TRBJ2-1; 8 bases map to TRBD2. The CDR3 is 18 residues long. With V trimmed by 1 base and J by 4 bases, 15 bases remained unmatched. Looked up from germline, CDR1 is DFQATT and CDR2 is SNEGSKA (reference sequence).

Only one count was recorded for this clonotype. This chain uses TRBV7-9 with TRBJ1-2; 7 positions agree with TRBD1. Germline CDR1 is SEHNR and CDR2 is FQNEAQ (reference sequence). The CDR3 has 14 residues. V was clipped by 5 bases and J by 10 bases; unmatched bases: 13. This chain's CDR3 is CASSLTTGDRDYTF. In DNA form, the CDR3 reads TGTGCCAGCAGCCTAACTACAGGGGATCGTGACTACACCTTC.

This chain uses TRBV2 with TRBJ1-5, with D perhaps matching TRBD1 (6 bases). CDR3 length: 18 amino acids. V lost 6 bases and J lost 0, with 21 bases in between. Germline V gene lookup returns CDR1 SNHLY and CDR2 FYNNEI. The CDR3, as DNA: TGTGCCAGCAGGCCAGATAAGGGGGGCCGCCGTAGCAATCAGCCCCAGCATTTT. Translating it yields CASRPDKGGRRSNQPQHF.

This sequence joins TRBV12-3 or TRBV12-4 and TRBJ2-1; 9 nucleotides line up with TRBD1. Germline trimming cut 3 bases from V and 6 bases from J; bases unmatched to any gene: 9. The CDR3 sequence is 16 residues long. CDR3: CASSLAPGTGRNEQFF. CDR3 nucleotides: TGTGCCAGCAGTTTGGCCCCAGGGACAGGGCGCAATGAGCAGTTCTTC.

V is TRBV11-2 and J is TRBJ1-2, with TRBD1 matching 9 bases. Germline-derived CDR1 and CDR2 are SGHAT and FQNNGV. This CDR3 contains 16 residues. The V gene end was trimmed by 6 bases and the J gene end by 2 bases; junction bases not matched to a gene: 10. As DNA, the CDR3 is TGTGCCAGCAGTGCTCACAGGGGGCGCATCAACTATGGCTACACCTTC. Translation: CASSAHRGRINYGYTF.